The 20 T cell receptor beta chains presented below share a single source sample, sequenced in a study of T cells expressing NK-cell markers. TCRdb re-called the 5' RACE reads; one entry per CDR3 protein, DNA not given. The sample's table shows around 380,000 distinct CDR3 sequences. Sequencing was carried out using blood T cells: a sorted CD56 or NKG2C T cell subset, CD4+ or CD8+ T cells, or bulk PBMC T cells (not recorded which). The receptors were gathered from a woman between 50 and 59 years old in good health.

The J gene is TRBJ2-1, the V gene TRBV12-3 or TRBV12-4; TCRdb picks TRBD1, but there is no DNA to check that call. The length of the CDR3 is 13 residues. CDR3: CASGPGGLNEQFF.

The chain links TRBV30 to TRBJ1-2; the TCRdb D gene call, TRBD1, has no DNA to confirm it. This CDR3 has 16 residues. CDR1 GTSNPN and CDR2 SVGIG come from the germline V gene (reference sequence). The CDR3 sequence is CAWSKIGQGSLNGYTF.

This chain links TRBV6-5 with TRBJ1-1; without DNA, the TCRdb call of TRBD1 cannot be checked. Germline V gene sequence: CDR1 MNHEY, CDR2 SVGAGI. CDR3 length equals 18 residues. CDR3 residues: CASSYSFSRTGPNTEAFF.

The chain couples TRBV4-1 to TRBJ2-1. Per the germline V gene, CDR1 is MGHRA and CDR2 is YSYEKL. The CDR3 consists of 11 residues. The CDR3 here is CATRFSDEQFF.

V and J are TRBV29-1 and TRBJ2-4. The CDR3 spans 14 residues. From germline, CDR1 is SQVTM and CDR2 ANQGSEA. The CDR3 spells CSVSLGWGKNIQYF. Looking up the rest from reference TRBV29-1 and TRBJ2-4 gives the full variable domain: SAVISQKPSRDICQRGTSLTIQCQVDSQVTMMFWYRQQPGQSLTLIATANQGSEATYESGFVIDKFPISRPNLTFSTLTVSNMSPEDSSIYLCSVSLGWGKNIQYFGAGTRLSVL.

The rearrangement links TRBV24-1 to TRBJ1-1; with no DNA, the TCRdb D assignment of TRBD1 cannot be verified. The CDR3 is made up of 15 amino acids. Per germline, CDR1 KGHDR and CDR2 SFDVKD. The CDR3 is CATSDSTGAGTEAFF.

This chain joins TRBV5-1 and TRBJ2-1; TCRdb names TRBD2, which stays unverified in the absence of DNA. Looked up from germline, CDR1 is SGHRS and CDR2 is YFSETQ. The CDR3 is 19 amino acids. The CDR3 here is CASGQGGGNSGGRYNEQFF.

This chain joins TRBV12-3 or TRBV12-4 and TRBJ1-1; TCRdb designates TRBD1, a call that cannot be tested without DNA. This CDR3 region has 11 residues. The CDR3 loop reads CASSLIGTTFF.

The chain recombines TRBV10-3 with TRBJ1-1. This CDR3 is built from 15 residues. Germline V lookup: CDR1 ENHRY, CDR2 SYGVKD. CDR3 residues: CAISESRVRDAEAFF.

V and J are TRBV5-8 and TRBJ1-5. The CDR3 runs to 12 residues. CDR1 and CDR2 from the germline V gene are SGHTS and YDEGEE. Here the CDR3 reads CASSFEGQPQHF.

The CDR3 sequence: CATSDPTLGTDTQYF. The V call is TRBV24-1, the J call TRBJ2-3. CDR3 length equals 15 residues. The germline V gene encodes CDR1 KGHDR and CDR2 SFDVKD.

This chain joins TRBV24-1 and TRBJ2-1. Per the germline V gene, CDR1 is KGHDR and CDR2 is SFDVKD. The CDR3 loop spans 14 amino acids. The CDR3 here is CATSDRTPYNEQFF.

This chain joins TRBV10-3 and TRBJ2-3; TCRdb proposes TRBD1, but this gene call is untestable without DNA. Germline V gives CDR1 ENHRY, CDR2 SYGVKD. The CDR3 sequence is 16 residues long. The CDR3 here is CAISELGTGVTDTQYF.

The chain employs TRBV5-1 and TRBJ2-2; as DNA is missing, the TRBD2 call by TCRdb cannot be tested. Germline assignment: CDR1 SGHRS and CDR2 YFSETQ. The CDR3 covers 17 residues. The CDR3 sequence is CASSLAGLAANTGELFF.

The chain is built from TRBV15 and TRBJ2-5; checking the TCRdb D call of TRBD2 is not possible without DNA. This CDR3 is 16 amino acids long. From germline, CDR1 is LNHNV and CDR2 YYDKDF (reference sequence). The CDR3: CATSRDLIGGGETQYF.

The CDR3 reads CASSSGTRDNQPQHF. This rearrangement joins TRBV7-9 to TRBJ1-5; no DNA is available, so the TRBD1 call from TCRdb remains unchecked. The CDR3 totals 15 residues. Germline V gene data show CDR1 as SEHNR and CDR2 as FQNEAQ (reference sequence).

The chain employs TRBV2 and TRBJ2-1. Germline loops: CDR1 SNHLY, CDR2 FYNNEI. The CDR3 is 15 amino acids. The CDR3 here is CASSHSGRANYEQFF.

This chain uses TRBV7-8 with TRBJ2-7; with no DNA, the TCRdb D assignment of TRBD1 cannot be verified. Germline V gene data show CDR1 as SGHVS and CDR2 as FQNEAQ. The CDR3 runs to 16 residues. CDR3 sequence reads: CASSLGTGGTWYEQYF.

The rearrangement links TRBV5-1 to TRBJ2-3; checking the TCRdb D call of TRBD1 is not possible without DNA. Germline V gives CDR1 SGHRS, CDR2 YFSETQ. This CDR3 comprises 13 residues. This chain's CDR3 is CASRRQSTDTQYF. Filled out from reference TRBV5-1 and TRBJ2-3, the complete variable domain reads KAGVTQTPRYLIKTRGQQVTLSCSPISGHRSVSWYQQTPGQGLQFLFEYFSETQRNKGNFPGRFSGRQFSNSRSEMNVSTLELGDSALYLCASRRQSTDTQYFGPGTRLTVL.

The chain has TRBV5-1 and TRBJ2-2; lacking DNA, the TRBD2 call made by TCRdb goes unchecked. Germline CDR1 reads SGHRS; CDR2 reads YFSETQ. This CDR3 spans 14 amino acids. Here the CDR3 reads CASSLASGSGELFF.